This T cell receptor (beta chain) was observed in a study of cytomegalovirus exposure and HLA in healthy donors. The CDR3 loop spans 14 amino acids. The germline V gene encodes CDR1 MDHEN and CDR2 SYDVKM. The trim removed 7 bases at V and 8 bases at J, leaving 11 bases unmatched. PCR was performed using 60 Vbeta and 13 Jbeta primers. Per the original methods: In a later analysis, of around 85 million unique beta chains, roughly 11 million appeared in at least two donors. Clones were read by immunoSEQ multiplex PCR, and TCRdb kept only the in-frame ones, dropping some. For V, J and clone size, that table is used; D and trimming come from the DNA. The table records around 150,000 clones, more than 60% of them present only once.

The origin of this receptor is a man younger than 35 in good health and CMV-seropositive. Material for sequencing was PBMCs. The genes are TRBV28 and TRBJ1-2; 9 bases are a match to TRBD1. The CDR3, as DNA: TGTGCCAGCACCTTCAACAGGGGGCCTAGGGGCTACACCTTC. The encoded protein is CASTFNRGPRGYTF.